This entry lists 5 T cell receptor beta chains sequenced from one sample in a study of identical twins. TCRdb used MiXCR to reprocess the 5' RACE reads, holding one entry per CDR3 protein. The table records around 250,000 distinct CDR3 sequences, roughly 8.7% of them present only once. Separately, the same data were catalogued under a study of yellow fever vaccine responses in identical twins.

Sequencing was performed on CD8+ T cells sorted from blood. All receptors come from a woman under 30 in good health.

The chain couples TRBV9 to TRBJ2-2; D might be TRBD2 (6 bases). V lost 0 bases to trimming and J lost 4 bases, with 19 bases between them. The CDR3 runs 18 residues. Looked up from germline, CDR1 is SGDLS and CDR2 is YYNGEE. The CDR3 reads CASSVASSAASRTGELFF. DNA of the CDR3: TGTGCCAGCAGCGTAGCTTCTAGCGCAGCGTCCCGCACCGGGGAGCTGTTTTTT.

This clonotype has ten or more counts. The chain combines TRBV7-9 with TRBJ2-7; perhaps TRBD2 as D (5 bases). The CDR3 contains 14 residues. Germline CDR1 reads SEHNR; CDR2 reads FQNEAQ (reference sequence). The V and J ends lost 1 base and 2 bases respectively, with 9 bases between them. The CDR3, as DNA: TGTGCCAGCAGCTTAGAAGACGGGACCTACGAGCAGTACTTC. It yields the protein CASSLEDGTYEQYF.

This clonotype has more than one count but fewer than ten. V is TRBV4-3 and J is TRBJ1-1; D unclear. Between the trimmed V and J ends, which lost 1 base and 2 bases, there was a span of 14 bases. The CDR3 covers 16 residues. Germline V gene lookup returns CDR1 LGHNA and CDR2 YSLEER. CDR3 in amino acids: CASSQGLTGKNTEAFF. The DNA of the CDR3 is TGCGCCAGCAGCCAAGGATTGACGGGGAAAAACACTGAAGCTTTCTTT.

This clonotype appeared a few times. The chain has TRBV28 and TRBJ2-3, with 9 bases fitting TRBD1. Germline CDR1 reads MDHEN; CDR2 reads SYDVKM. V gave up 5 bases and J gave up 5 bases; unmatched junction bases: 11. The length of the CDR3 is 16 residues. The DNA for the CDR3 is TGTGCCAGCAGTCCACGGGGGACAGGGAATCGAGATACGCAGTATTTT. Translation: CASSPRGTGNRDTQYF.

This clonotype was detected many times. This chain links TRBV5-1 with TRBJ2-3; D is uncertain. CDR3 size: 16 residues. V lost 4 bases and J 1 base, leaving 16 bases between the germline ends. Germline V gene data show CDR1 as SGHRS and CDR2 as YFSETQ. The DNA for the CDR3 is TGCGCCAGCAGCCTCTACAGTGGTGTCGGCACAGATACGCAGTATTTT. This sequence encodes CASSLYSGVGTDTQYF.